The entry below describes one T cell receptor beta chain. The data were produced by immunoSEQ multiplex PCR, yet TCRdb's version contains in-frame clones alone and is incomplete. Counted here are about a million clones, approximately 77% occurring once; the ten biggest clones make up 0.85% to 1%. This specimen belongs to a study of shared clonotypes between healthy human individuals. The CDR3 spans 13 residues. Trimming shortened V by 6 bases and J by 4 bases, and 10 bases separated the two germline ends. In germline, CDR1 is LNHDA, CDR2 SQIVND (reference sequence). Investigators divided CD4+ cells into CD45RA+ naive and CD45RA-negative memory subsets.

The TCR comes from a man aged 18-30 years in good health. Some clones in this sample may be carry-over from other donors' samples. Sequencing used memory CD4+ T cells from PBMCs. Sample subset: CD45RA-negative fraction. The rearrangement uses TRBV19 and TRBJ1-5; D unresolved. The CDR3 sequence is CASRGSQNQPQHF. Written as DNA, the CDR3 is TGTGCCAGTAGGGGCAGCCAAAATCAGCCCCAGCATTTT.